The rows below give T cell receptor beta chains drawn from one sample of a study of T-cell reconstitution after alpha-beta-depleted transplantation in children. TCRdb reprocessed the PCR reads via MiXCR and lists one record per CDR3 protein. The sample holds hundreds of thousands of distinct CDR3 sequences, around 13% seen once. Material: PBMCs, mostly from graft donor cells, obtained 360 days after TCRalphabeta/CD19-depleted stem cell transplant. The receptors come from a male patient younger than 18 who had a stem cell transplant for acute myeloid leukemia, so the T cells may come from the graft donor. Each CDR3 is given with its conserved first and last residue. The order of the fields is CDR3 length, clone size, D gene, V gene, J gene, CDR3 DNA, CDR3 protein. The D gene is left open where the match is weak. Where a row states a size, it is once, few, many or the class of an expanded clone; other rows omit it.

>22|.|TRBD2|TRBV11-3|TRBJ2-1
TGTGCCAGCAGCTTAGGCCGAACGCAGACTAGCGGGAGGGCCTATCGCTACAATGAGCAGTTCTTC
CASSLGRTQTSGRAYRYNEQFF
>14|.|.|TRBV6-2/TRBV6-3|TRBJ2-7
TGTGCCAGCAAAGGCGGACTTACCCGGCACGAGCAGTACTTC
CASKGGLTRHEQYF
>15|few|.|TRBV4-3|TRBJ1-2
TGCGCCAGCAGCCAAGAGTGGGGATGGAGTTATGGCTACACCTTC
CASSQEWGWSYGYTF
>14|.|.|TRBV20-1|TRBJ2-7
TGCAGTGCTAGAGACGTGACAGCCACCTACGAGCAGTACTTC
CSARDVTATYEQYF
>12|.|.|TRBV30|TRBJ1-1
TGTGCCTGGAGTTACAGCCAGGGCGGAGCTTTCTTT
CAWSYSQGGAFF
>19|few|TRBD2|TRBV11-2|TRBJ2-1
TGTGCCAGCAGCCCGAGGCGTATAGCGGGAGGGGGCCCCTACAATGAGCAGTTCTTC
CASSPRRIAGGGPYNEQFF
>17|many|.|TRBV28|TRBJ2-2
TGTGCCAGCAGACCGGGACGGACTTCTTCGAACACCGGGGAGCTGTTTTTT
CASRPGRTSSNTGELFF
>14|many|.|TRBV18|TRBJ2-5
TGTGCCAGCTCACCACAGGGAGGTGGAGAGACCCAGTACTTC
CASSPQGGGETQYF
>14|many|.|TRBV20-1|TRBJ2-5
TGCGGAAGTACGGGGGGCGGGTACCAAGAGACCCAGTACTTC
CGSTGGGYQETQYF
>15|.|.|TRBV7-2|TRBJ1-4
TGTGCCAGCAGCCTATCACAGGGCCGGAATGAAAAACTGTTTTTT
CASSLSQGRNEKLFF
>13|few|.|TRBV19|TRBJ2-3
TGTGCCATCCGGACAGTTAGCACAGATACGCAGTATTTT
CAIRTVSTDTQYF
>17|.|TRBD1|TRBV12-3/TRBV12-4|TRBJ1-1
TGTGCCAGCACCCATAGCCGGGACAGGGACCGAAACACTGAAGCTTTCTTT
CASTHSRDRDRNTEAFF
>15|few|TRBD1|TRBV20-1|TRBJ2-7
TGCAGTGCAAGAAACCCCGGGACAGCTTCCTACGAGCAGTACTTC
CSARNPGTASYEQYF
>17|once|.|TRBV24-1|TRBJ2-5
TGTGCCACCAGTGACCCTAGGACTACACTCAACCAAGAGACCCAGTACTTC
CATSDPRTTLNQETQYF
>16|many|TRBD1|TRBV29-1|TRBJ2-7
TGCAGCACCTCCAGGGGTTGGGGGACAGGGGCTGAAGAGCAGTACTTC
CSTSRGWGTGAEEQYF
>11|many|.|TRBV28|TRBJ2-5
TGTGCCAGCAGTTTATTCCCGGAGGTTTACTTC
CASSLFPEVYF
>17|.|TRBD2|TRBV7-3|TRBJ2-1
TGTGCCAGCAGCTTAAGAGGACTAGCGGGAGGGAACAATGAGCAGTTCTTC
CASSLRGLAGGNNEQFF
>16|once|.|TRBV28|TRBJ1-5
TGTGCCAGCAGCCCGATCGGGACCTACGGGCCTCAGCCCCAGCATTTT
CASSPIGTYGPQPQHF